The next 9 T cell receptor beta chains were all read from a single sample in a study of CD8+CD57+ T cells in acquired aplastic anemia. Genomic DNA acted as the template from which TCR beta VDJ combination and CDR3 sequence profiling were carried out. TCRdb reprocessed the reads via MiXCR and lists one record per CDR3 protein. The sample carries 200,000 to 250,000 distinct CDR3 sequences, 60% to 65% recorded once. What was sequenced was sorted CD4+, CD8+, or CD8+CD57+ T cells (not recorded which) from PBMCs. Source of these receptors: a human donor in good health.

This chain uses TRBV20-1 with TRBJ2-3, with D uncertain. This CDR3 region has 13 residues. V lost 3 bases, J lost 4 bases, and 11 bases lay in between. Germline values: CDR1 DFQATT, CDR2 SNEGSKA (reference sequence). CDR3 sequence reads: CSASDLSADTQYF. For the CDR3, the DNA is TGCAGTGCTAGTGACCTATCGGCAGATACGCAGTATTTT.

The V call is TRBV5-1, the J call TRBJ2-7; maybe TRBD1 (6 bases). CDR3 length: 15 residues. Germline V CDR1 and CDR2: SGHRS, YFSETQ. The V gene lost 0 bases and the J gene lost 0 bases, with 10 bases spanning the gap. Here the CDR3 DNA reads TGCGCCAGCAGCTTGGGGGTAGGGGGCTCCTACGAGCAGTACTTC. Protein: CASSLGVGGSYEQYF.

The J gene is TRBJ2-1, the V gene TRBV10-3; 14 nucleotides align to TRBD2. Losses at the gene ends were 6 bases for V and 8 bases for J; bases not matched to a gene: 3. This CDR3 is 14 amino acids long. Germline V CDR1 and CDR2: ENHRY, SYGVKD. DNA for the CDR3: TGTGCCATCAGCCGACTAGCGGGAGGGGATGAGCAGTTCTTC. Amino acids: CAISRLAGGDEQFF.

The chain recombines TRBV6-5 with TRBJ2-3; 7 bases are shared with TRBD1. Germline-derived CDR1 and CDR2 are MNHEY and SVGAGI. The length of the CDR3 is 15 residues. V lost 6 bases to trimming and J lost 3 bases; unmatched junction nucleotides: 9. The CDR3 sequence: CASSLGGRSTDTQYF. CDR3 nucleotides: TGTGCCAGCAGCTTAGGGGGCCGATCGACAGATACGCAGTATTTT.

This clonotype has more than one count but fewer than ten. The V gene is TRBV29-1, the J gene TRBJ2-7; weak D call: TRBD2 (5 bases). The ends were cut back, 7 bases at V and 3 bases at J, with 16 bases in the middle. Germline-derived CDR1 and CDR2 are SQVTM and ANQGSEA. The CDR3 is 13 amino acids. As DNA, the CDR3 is TGCAGCGCTGCCGGGATTGGTCACTACGAGCAGTACTTC. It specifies CSAAGIGHYEQYF.

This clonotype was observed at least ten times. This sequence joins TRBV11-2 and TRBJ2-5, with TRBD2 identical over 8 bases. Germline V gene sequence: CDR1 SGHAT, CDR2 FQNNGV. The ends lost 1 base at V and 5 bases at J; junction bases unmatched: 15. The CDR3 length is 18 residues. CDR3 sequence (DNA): TGTGCCAGCAGCTTAGCAACAGTCACGGGAGGGCCGGGTGAGACCCAGTACTTC. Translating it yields CASSLATVTGGPGETQYF.

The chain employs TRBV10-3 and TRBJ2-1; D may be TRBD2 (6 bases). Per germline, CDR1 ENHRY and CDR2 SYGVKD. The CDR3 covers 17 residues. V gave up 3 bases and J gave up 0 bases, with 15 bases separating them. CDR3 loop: CAISDWGELASYNEQFF. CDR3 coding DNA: TGTGCCATCAGTGATTGGGGGGAACTTGCCTCCTACAATGAGCAGTTCTTC.

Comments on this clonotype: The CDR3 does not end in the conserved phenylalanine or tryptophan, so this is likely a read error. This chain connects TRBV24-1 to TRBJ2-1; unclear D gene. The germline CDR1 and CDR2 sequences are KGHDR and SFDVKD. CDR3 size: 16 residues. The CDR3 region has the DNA TGTGCTACCAGTGACTCCCTCTTAAGCTCCTACAATGAGCAGTTCCTC. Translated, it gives CATSDSLLSSYNEQFL.

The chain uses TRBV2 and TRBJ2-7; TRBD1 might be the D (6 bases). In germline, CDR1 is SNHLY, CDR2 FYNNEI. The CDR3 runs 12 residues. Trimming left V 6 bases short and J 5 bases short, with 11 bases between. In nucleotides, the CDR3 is TGTGCCAGCAGGCCACAGGGCGACGAGCAGTACTTC. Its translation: CASRPQGDEQYF. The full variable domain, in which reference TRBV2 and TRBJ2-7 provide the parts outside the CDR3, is EPEVTQTPSHQVTQMGQEVILRCVPISNHLYFYWYRQILGQKVEFLVSFYNNEISEKSEIFDDQFSVERPDGSNFTLKIRSTKLEDSAMYFCASRPQGDEQYFGPGTRLTVT.